This is a list of T cell receptor beta chains from one sample in a study of early T cells in non-severe SARS-CoV-2 infection. In TCRdb, the 5' RACE reads were re-called with MiXCR into one record per CDR3 protein. Among tens of thousands of distinct CDR3 sequences listed, roughly 12% were seen once. The sample was whole blood. Receptors originate from an adult who was a healthcare worker with PCR-confirmed SARS-CoV-2 infection or an uninfected control (not recorded which). Each CDR3 is given with its conserved first and last residue. D genes are given only for firm matches. Clone size is not always given. Where it is, it says once, few, many or a class for expanded clones.

d_call j_call v_call clone_size cdr3_nt cdr3_aa
. TRBJ2-7 TRBV27 many TGTGCCAGCAGTTTCGGACCGAGCTCCTACGAGCAGTACTTC CASSFGPSSYEQYF
TRBD1 TRBJ2-1 TRBV29-1 . TGCAGCGGCTGGGACAGTCCCAATGAGCAGTTCTTC CSGWDSPNEQFF
. TRBJ2-1 TRBV12-3/TRBV12-4 few TGTGCCAGCAGCCCTGATCAGACAGGTCCGTTCTTC CASSPDQTGPFF
. TRBJ1-6 TRBV10-2 many TGCGCCAGCAGTGAGTCGGGCACTTACTCCTATAATTCACCCCTCCACTTT CASSESGTYSYNSPLHF
. TRBJ1-2 TRBV29-1 . TGCAGCGATACGACAGCTAACTATGGCTACACCTTC CSDTTANYGYTF
. TRBJ1-4 TRBV4-1 few TGCGCCAGCAGTTGGGACGATACCAATGAAAAACTGTTTTTT CASSWDDTNEKLFF
. TRBJ2-7 TRBV6-2/TRBV6-3 . TGTGCCAGCAGCCGCCTGACTCCCTTCGAGCAGTACTTC CASSRLTPFEQYF
. TRBJ2-5 TRBV6-5 many TGTGCCAGCAGTTCCAGACGGCAAGAGACCCAGTACTTC CASSSRRQETQYF
. TRBJ1-1 TRBV5-1 many TGCGCCAGCAGCTTGGCACAGAGGAACACTGAAGCTTTCTTT CASSLAQRNTEAFF
. TRBJ2-1 TRBV20-1 many TGCAGTGCCCCTCGTCCGGGAGTAGACAATGAGCAGTTCTTC CSAPRPGVDNEQFF
. TRBJ2-4 TRBV11-2 many TGTGCCAGCAGCCAAACGACGGGGGCGCTGAGGACAGCCAAAAACATTCAGTACTTC CASSQTTGALRTAKNIQYF
. TRBJ2-7 TRBV6-5 . TGTGCCAGCAGTTACTCGAAAAGTCCATCCTCCTACGAGCAGTACTTC CASSYSKSPSSYEQYF
. TRBJ2-2 TRBV5-1 few TGCGCCAGCAGCTTGGGGATCGGGGAGCTGTTTTTT CASSLGIGELFF
. TRBJ2-1 TRBV11-2 many TGTGCCAGCAGGGGGTACGGAGTAACAGGGCGAGCCAATGAGCAGTTCTTC CASRGYGVTGRANEQFF
. TRBJ2-3 TRBV5-1 many TGCGCCAGCAGCCGGACTGGCGGGACGGAGGATACGCAGTATTTT CASSRTGGTEDTQYF
TRBD1 TRBJ1-5 TRBV30 . TGTGCCTGGAGTGCATCGGGACAGTATTATCAGCCCCAGCATTTT CAWSASGQYYQPQHF
TRBD2 TRBJ2-7 TRBV9 few TGTGCCAGCAGCGTAGGGGGCGGGAGCGAGCAGTACTTC CASSVGGGSEQYF
. TRBJ1-5 TRBV20-1 many TGCAGTGCAAGGAACCAGGGAAATCAGCCCCAGCATTTT CSARNQGNQPQHF
TRBD2 TRBJ2-1 TRBV29-1 many TGCAGCGTTGGAGCTAGCGGGGGACCCTACAATGAGCAGTTCTTC CSVGASGGPYNEQFF
. TRBJ2-3 TRBV6-6 few TGTGCCAGCAGGAGCCTACGAGGGGGAAGCGGCACAGATACGCAGTATTTT CASRSLRGGSGTDTQYF
TRBD2 TRBJ2-1 TRBV27 . TGTGCCAGCAGTTTACTTTCTAGCGGGAGGGATGAGCAGTTCTTC CASSLLSSGRDEQFF
. TRBJ2-5 TRBV21-1 many TGTGCCAGCAGCTCCGGACAGGGGGCCGTTGGAGAGACCCAGTACTTC CASSSGQGAVGETQYF
. TRBJ2-3 TRBV28 few TGTGCCAGCAGTTCTGGGGGGGCCACAGATACGCAGTATTTT CASSSGGATDTQYF
TRBD1 TRBJ1-4 TRBV7-6 . TGTGCCAGCAGCTGGGGACAGGGACCTGAAAAACTGTTTTTT CASSWGQGPEKLFF
TRBD2 TRBJ2-5 TRBV6-5 many TGTGCCAGCAGTCCCCAGACAGGCCGTATGACTAGCGGGGACTTAGAGTACTTC CASSPQTGRMTSGDLEYF
. TRBJ2-1 TRBV6-5 many TGTGCCAGCAGTTACCTACGGACGTACAATGAGCAGTTCTTC CASSYLRTYNEQFF
. TRBJ1-1 TRBV5-5 many TGTGCCAGCAGCTTGGAGGACTTCTCCAGCCCCACTGAAGCTTTCTTT CASSLEDFSSPTEAFF
TRBD1 TRBJ1-2 TRBV12-3/TRBV12-4 many TGTGCCAGCAGCACAAGACAGGGGCATGGCTACACCTTC CASSTRQGHGYTF
. TRBJ2-3 TRBV11-2 many TGTGCCAGCAGCTTAGTTATAGACACAGATACGCAGTATTTT CASSLVIDTDTQYF
TRBD1 TRBJ2-2 TRBV2 . TGTGCCAGCAGCCAGGGGGCGGACACCGGGGAGCTGTTTTTT CASSQGADTGELFF
. TRBJ2-3 TRBV29-1 . TGCAGCGTTAGGGAGGTGACGCAGTATTTT CSVREVTQYF
TRBD2 TRBJ2-2 TRBV6-4 many TGTGCCAGCAGTGAGACTAGCGACACCGGGGAGCTGTTTTTT CASSETSDTGELFF
TRBD2 TRBJ2-5 TRBV4-1 few TGCGCCAGCAGCCAAACGACTAGCGAGTACCAAGAGACCCAGTACTTC CASSQTTSEYQETQYF
. TRBJ2-3 TRBV13 . TGTGCCAGCACCACCCTAGAAACAGATACGCAGTATTTT CASTTLETDTQYF